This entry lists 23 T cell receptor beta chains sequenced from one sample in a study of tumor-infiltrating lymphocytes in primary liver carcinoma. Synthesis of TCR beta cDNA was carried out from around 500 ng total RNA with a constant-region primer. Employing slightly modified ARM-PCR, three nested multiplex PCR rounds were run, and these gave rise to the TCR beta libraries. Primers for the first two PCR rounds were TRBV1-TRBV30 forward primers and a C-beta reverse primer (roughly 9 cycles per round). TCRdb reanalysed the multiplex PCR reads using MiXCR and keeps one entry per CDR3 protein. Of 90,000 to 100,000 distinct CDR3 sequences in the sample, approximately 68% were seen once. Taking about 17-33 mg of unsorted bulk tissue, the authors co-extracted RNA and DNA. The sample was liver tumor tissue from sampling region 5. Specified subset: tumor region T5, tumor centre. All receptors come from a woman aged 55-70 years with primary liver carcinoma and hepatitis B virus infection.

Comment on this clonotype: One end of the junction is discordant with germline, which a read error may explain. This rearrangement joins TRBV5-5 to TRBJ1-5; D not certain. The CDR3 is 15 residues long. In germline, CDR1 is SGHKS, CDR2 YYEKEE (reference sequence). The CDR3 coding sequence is TGTGCCAACAGTTTTGGGTCGGCGGGAAATCAGCCCCAGCGTTTT. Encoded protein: CANSFGSAGNQPQRF.

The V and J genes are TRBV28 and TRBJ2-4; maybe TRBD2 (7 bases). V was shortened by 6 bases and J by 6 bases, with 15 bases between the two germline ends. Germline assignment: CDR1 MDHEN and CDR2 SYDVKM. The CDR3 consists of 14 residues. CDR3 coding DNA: TGTGCCAGCAGAAAGGGGGGGTTGAGAAACATTCAGTACTTC. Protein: CASRKGGLRNIQYF.

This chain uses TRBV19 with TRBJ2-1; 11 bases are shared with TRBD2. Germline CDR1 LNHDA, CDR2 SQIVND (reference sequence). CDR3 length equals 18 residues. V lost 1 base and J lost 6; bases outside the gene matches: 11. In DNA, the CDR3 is TGTGCCAGTAGTATAGGTTATATAGCGGGAGGGAGGGCCAATGAGCAGTTCTTC. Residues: CASSIGYIAGGRANEQFF.

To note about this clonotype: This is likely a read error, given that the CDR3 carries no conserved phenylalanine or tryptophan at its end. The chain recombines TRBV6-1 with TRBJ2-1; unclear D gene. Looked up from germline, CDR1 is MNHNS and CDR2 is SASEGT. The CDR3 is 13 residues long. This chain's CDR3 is CASSEVDYSEQFI. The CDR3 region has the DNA TGTGCCAGCAGTGAGGTGGATTACAGTGAGCAGTTCATC.

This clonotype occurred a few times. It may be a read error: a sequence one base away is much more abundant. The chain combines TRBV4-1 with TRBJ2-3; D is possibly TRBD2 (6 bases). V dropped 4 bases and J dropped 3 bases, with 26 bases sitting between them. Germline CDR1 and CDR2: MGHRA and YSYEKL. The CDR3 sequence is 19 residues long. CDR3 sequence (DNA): TGCGCCAGCAGCCCCATCGCGGGAAACATCCCCCGGCGGACAGATACGCAGTATTTT. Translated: CASSPIAGNIPRRTDTQYF.

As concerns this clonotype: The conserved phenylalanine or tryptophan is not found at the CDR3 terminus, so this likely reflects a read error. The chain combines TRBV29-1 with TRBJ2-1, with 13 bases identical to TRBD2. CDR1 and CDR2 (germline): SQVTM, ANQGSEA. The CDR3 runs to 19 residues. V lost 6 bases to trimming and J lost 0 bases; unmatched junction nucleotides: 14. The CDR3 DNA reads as TGCAGCGTCGAAATGAGACTAGCGGGAGGAACCGACTCCTACAATGAGCAGTTCTCC. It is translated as CSVEMRLAGGTDSYNEQFS.

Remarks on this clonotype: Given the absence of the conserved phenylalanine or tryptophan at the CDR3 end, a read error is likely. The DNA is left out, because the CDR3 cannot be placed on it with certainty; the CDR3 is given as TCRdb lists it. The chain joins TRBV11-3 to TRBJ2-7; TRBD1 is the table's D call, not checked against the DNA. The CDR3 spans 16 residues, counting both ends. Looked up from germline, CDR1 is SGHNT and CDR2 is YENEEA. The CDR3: CASGLEQTGGNYEQHY.

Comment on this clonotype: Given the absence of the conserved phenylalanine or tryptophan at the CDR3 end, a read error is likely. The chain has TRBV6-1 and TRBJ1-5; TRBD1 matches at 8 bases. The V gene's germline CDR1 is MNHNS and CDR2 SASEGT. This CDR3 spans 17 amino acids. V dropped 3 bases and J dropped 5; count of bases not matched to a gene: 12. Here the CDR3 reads CASSDRGTRDRYQPQHY. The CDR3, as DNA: TGTGCCAGCAGTGATCGCGGAACCCGGGACAGGTATCAGCCCCAGCATTAT.

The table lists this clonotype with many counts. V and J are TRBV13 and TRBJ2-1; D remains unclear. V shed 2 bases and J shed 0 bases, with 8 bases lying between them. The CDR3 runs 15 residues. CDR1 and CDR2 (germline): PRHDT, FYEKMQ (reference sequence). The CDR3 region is CASSLRVSSYNEQFF. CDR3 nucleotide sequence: TGTGCCAGCAGCTTACGGGTGAGCTCCTACAATGAGCAGTTCTTC. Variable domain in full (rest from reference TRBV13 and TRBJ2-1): AAGVIQSPRHLIKEKRETATLKCYPIPRHDTVYWYQQGPGQDPQFLISFYEKMQSDKGSIPDRFSAQQFSDYHSELNMSSLELGDSALYFCASSLRVSSYNEQFFGPGTRLTVL.

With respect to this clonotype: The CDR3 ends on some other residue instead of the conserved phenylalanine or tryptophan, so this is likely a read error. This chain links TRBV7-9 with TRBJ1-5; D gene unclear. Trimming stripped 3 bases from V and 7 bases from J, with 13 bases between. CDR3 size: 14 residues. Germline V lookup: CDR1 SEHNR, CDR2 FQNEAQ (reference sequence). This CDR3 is CASSFPGIKQPQHL. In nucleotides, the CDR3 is TGTGCCAGCAGCTTCCCCGGCATTAAGCAGCCCCAGCATCTT.

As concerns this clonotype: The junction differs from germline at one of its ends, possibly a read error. The DNA of the CDR3 is TGTGTCAGCAGTTACCAGCCTGGACTAGCGGGAGTCGTAGATACGCAGTATTTT. This encodes CVSSYQPGLAGVVDTQYF. The chain couples TRBV6-5 to TRBJ2-3; TRBD2 aligns across 13 bases. The CDR3 is 18 residues long. The germline CDR1 and CDR2 sequences are MNHEY and SVGAGI.

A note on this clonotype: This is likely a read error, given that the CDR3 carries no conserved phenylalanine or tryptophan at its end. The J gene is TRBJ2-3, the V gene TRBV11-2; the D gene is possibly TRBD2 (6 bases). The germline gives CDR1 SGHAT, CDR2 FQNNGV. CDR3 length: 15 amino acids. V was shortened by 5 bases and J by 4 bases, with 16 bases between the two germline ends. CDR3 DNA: TGTGCCAGCAGCCCTAGACTAGTGGGCCCAGATACGCAGTATCTT. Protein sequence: CASSPRLVGPDTQYL.

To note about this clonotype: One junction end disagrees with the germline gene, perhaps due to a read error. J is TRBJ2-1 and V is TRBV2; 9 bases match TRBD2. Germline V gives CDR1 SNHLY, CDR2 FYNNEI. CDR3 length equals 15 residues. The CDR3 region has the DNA TGTACCAGCGGGGAATTGGGGACTAGCCCTAATGGGCAGTCCTTC. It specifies CTSGELGTSPNGQSF. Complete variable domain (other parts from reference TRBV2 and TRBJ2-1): EPEVTQTPSHQVTQMGQEVILRCVPISNHLYFYWYRQILGQKVEFLVSFYNNEISEKSEIFDDQFSVERPDGSNFTLKIRSTKLEDSAMYFCTSGELGTSPNGQSFGPGTRLTVL.

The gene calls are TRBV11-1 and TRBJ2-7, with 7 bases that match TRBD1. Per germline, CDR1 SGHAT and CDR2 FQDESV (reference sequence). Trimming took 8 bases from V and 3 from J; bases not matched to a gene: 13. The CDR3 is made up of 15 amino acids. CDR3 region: CASDLRTGGCYEQYF. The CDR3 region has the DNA TGTGCCAGCGACTTAAGGACAGGTGGATGCTACGAGCAGTACTTC.

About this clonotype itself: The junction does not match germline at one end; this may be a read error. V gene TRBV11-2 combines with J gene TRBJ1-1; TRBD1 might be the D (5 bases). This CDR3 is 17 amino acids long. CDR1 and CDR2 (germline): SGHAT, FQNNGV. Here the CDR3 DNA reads TGTACCAGTAGCCCGACATGGGATGGGGGTAAAGGCACTGAAGCTTTCTTT. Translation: CTSSPTWDGGKGTEAFF.

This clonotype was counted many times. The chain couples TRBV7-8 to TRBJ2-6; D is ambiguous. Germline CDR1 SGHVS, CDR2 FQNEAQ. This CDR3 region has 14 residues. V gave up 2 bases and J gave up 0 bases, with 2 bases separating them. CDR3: CASSLTSGANVLTF. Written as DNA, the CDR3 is TGTGCCAGCAGCTTAACCTCTGGGGCCAACGTCCTGACTTTC.

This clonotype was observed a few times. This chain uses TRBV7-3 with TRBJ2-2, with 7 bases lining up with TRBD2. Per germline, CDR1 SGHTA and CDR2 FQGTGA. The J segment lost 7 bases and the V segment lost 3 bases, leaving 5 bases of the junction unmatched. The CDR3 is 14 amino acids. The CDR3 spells CASSLGVAGGELFF. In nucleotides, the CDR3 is TGTGCCAGCAGCTTGGGAGTAGCGGGCGGGGAGCTGTTTTTT.

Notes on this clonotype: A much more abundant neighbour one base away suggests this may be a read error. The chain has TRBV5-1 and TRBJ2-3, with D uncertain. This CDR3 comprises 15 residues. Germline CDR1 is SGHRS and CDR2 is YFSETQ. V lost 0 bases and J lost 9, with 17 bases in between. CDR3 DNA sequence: TGCGCCAGCAGCTTGGATCGCCTAGTTTTGGGCACGCAGTATTTT. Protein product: CASSLDRLVLGTQYF.

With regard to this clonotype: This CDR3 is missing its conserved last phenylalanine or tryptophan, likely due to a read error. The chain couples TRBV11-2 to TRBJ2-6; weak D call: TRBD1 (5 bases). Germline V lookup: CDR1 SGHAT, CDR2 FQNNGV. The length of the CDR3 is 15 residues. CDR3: CVSSLQASGANVLTI. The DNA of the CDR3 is TGTGTCAGCAGTCTACAGGCCTCAGGGGCCAACGTCCTGACTATC.

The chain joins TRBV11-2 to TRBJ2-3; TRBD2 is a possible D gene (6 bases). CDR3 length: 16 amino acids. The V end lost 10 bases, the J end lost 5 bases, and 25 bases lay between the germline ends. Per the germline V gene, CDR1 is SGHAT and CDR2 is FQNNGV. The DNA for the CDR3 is TGTGCCAACATCGACGGTGGGCGGAGGGATAGAGATACGCAGTATTTT. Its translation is CANIDGGRRDRDTQYF.

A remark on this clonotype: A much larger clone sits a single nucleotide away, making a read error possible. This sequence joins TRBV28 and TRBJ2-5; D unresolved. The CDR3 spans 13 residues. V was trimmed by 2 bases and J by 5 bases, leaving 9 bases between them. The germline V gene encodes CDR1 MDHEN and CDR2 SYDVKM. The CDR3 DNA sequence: TGTGCCAGCAGTTTAGCACCGGTGGAGACCCAGTACTTC. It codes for CASSLAPVETQYF.

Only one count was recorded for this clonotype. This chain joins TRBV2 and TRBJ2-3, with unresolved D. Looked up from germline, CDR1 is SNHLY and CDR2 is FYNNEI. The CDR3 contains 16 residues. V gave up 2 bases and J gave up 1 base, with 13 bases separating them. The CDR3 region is CASSENFLARTDTQYF. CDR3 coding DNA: TGTGCCAGCAGTGAAAACTTCCTCGCGCGCACAGATACGCAGTATTTT.

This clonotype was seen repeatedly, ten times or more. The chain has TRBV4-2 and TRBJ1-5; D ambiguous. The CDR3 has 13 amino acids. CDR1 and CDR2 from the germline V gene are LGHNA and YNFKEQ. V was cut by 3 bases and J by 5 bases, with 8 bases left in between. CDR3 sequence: CASSHSEDQPQHF. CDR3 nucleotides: TGTGCCAGCAGCCACTCGGAGGATCAGCCCCAGCATTTT.